These 13 T cell receptor beta chains originate from one sample sequenced in a study of response to subunit inactivated influenza vaccine. TCRdb used MiXCR to reprocess the RT-PCR reads, holding one entry per CDR3 protein. This sample has roughly 790,000 distinct CDR3 sequences; around 21% occur once, and the top ten carry roughly 10%. The input for sequencing was PBMCs from blood, taken more than 4 days after vaccination. The receptors were gathered from a man aged 45-65 years who received an inactivated influenza vaccine.

This CDR3 reads CASSPPSGITGELFF. Written as DNA, the CDR3 is TGTGCCAGCTCACCCCCTTCAGGGATCACCGGGGAGCTGTTTTTT. The chain uses TRBV18 and TRBJ2-2, with D perhaps matching TRBD1 (5 bases). Trimming stripped 3 bases from V and 4 bases from J, with 12 bases between. The CDR3 covers 15 residues. Germline assignment: CDR1 KGHSH and CDR2 LQKENI. Full variable domain (rest looked up from reference TRBV18 and TRBJ2-2): NAGVMQNPRHLVRRRGQEARLRCSPMKGHSHVYWYRQLPEEGLKFMVYLQKENIIDESGMPKERFSAEFPKEGPSILRIQQVVRGDSAAYFCASSPPSGITGELFFGEGSRLTVL.

This chain joins TRBV7-2 and TRBJ2-1; 16 nucleotides agree with TRBD2. Per the germline V gene, CDR1 is SGHTA and CDR2 is FQGNSA. The CDR3 loop spans 15 amino acids. The J segment lost 11 bases and the V segment lost 1 base, leaving 2 bases of the junction unmatched. CDR3 coding DNA: TGTGCCAGCAGCTTAGAGGGACTAGCGGGAGGGCAGCAGTTCTTC. Translating gives CASSLEGLAGGQQFF.

This clonotype was counted ten times or more. This chain joins TRBV12-3 or TRBV12-4 and TRBJ2-2, with D perhaps assigned TRBD1 or TRBD2 (5 bases each). Trimming stripped 5 bases from V and 4 bases from J, with 11 bases between. The CDR3 has 14 amino acids. CDR3 in amino acids: CASSRIGTTGELFF. CDR3 coding DNA: TGTGCCAGCAGTCGTATCGGGACCACCGGGGAGCTGTTTTTT.

The chain has TRBV7-8 and TRBJ2-2, with TRBD2 identical over 11 bases. Germline CDR1 and CDR2: SGHVS and FQNEAQ. The CDR3 is 18 residues long. After removal of 2 bases from V and 3 bases from J, the junction contained 8 bases not matched to a gene. The CDR3 here is CASSLPRLAGGDTGELFF. CDR3 nucleotides: TGTGCCAGCAGCTTACCTCGGCTAGCGGGAGGTGACACCGGGGAGCTGTTTTTT.

The chain recombines TRBV27 with TRBJ2-1; 11 bases map to TRBD2. The CDR3 spans 16 residues. The trim removed 1 base at V and 7 bases at J, leaving 6 bases unmatched. The germline gives CDR1 MNHEY, CDR2 SMNVEV (reference sequence). DNA for the CDR3: TGTGCCAGCAGTTTATTGGCTAGCGGGAGGAAGAATGAGCAGTTCTTC. This encodes CASSLLASGRKNEQFF.

V is TRBV20-1 and J is TRBJ2-7; TRBD1 agrees at 10 bases. Germline assignment: CDR1 DFQATT and CDR2 SNEGSKA (reference sequence). The CDR3 spans 14 residues. After removal of 1 base from V and 4 bases from J, the junction contained 4 bases not matched to a gene. The CDR3 is CSARVGTGEYEQYF. The DNA for the CDR3 is TGCAGTGCTAGAGTCGGGACAGGGGAGTACGAGCAGTACTTC.

The chain couples TRBV7-2 to TRBJ1-6, with D possibly TRBD1 on 6 matching bases. CDR1 and CDR2 from the germline V gene are SGHTA and FQGNSA. The CDR3 runs 15 residues. The V gene lost 3 bases and the J gene lost 9 bases, with 15 bases spanning the gap. The CDR3 DNA is TGTGCCAGCAGCTTGGCACGGGGGCCTAGTTCACCCCTCCACTTT. This translates into CASSLARGPSSPLHF.

Worth noting for this clonotype: The junction does not match germline at one end; this may be a read error. This rearrangement joins TRBV7-2 to TRBJ2-2; perhaps TRBD2 as D (6 bases). The CDR3 spans 15 residues. In germline, CDR1 is SGHTA, CDR2 FQGNSA. CDR3 sequence: CASSLAIGSAGELFF. For the CDR3, the DNA is TGTGCCAGCAGTTTAGCCATCGGGAGCGCCGGGGAGCTGTTTTTT.

This clonotype was found a few times. The rearrangement uses TRBV7-9 and TRBJ2-1, with D tentatively TRBD2 (6 bases). Germline V gene data show CDR1 as SEHNR and CDR2 as FQNEAQ (reference sequence). The CDR3 is made up of 15 amino acids. With 5 bases removed from V and 11 bases from J, the gap between germline ends came to 22 bases. The CDR3 DNA sequence: TGTGCCAGCAGCCAGGAAGGCGGGGTCGAGGGAAAGCAGTTCTTC. This translates into CASSQEGGVEGKQFF.

Written as DNA, the CDR3 is TGTGCCAGCAGCGGACCGGGACATAGCTCCTACGAGCAGTACTTC. Its translation: CASSGPGHSSYEQYF. The rearrangement joins TRBV9 to TRBJ2-7; TRBD1 might be the D (6 bases). This CDR3 has 15 amino acids. The germline V gene has CDR1 SGDLS and CDR2 YYNGEE. Between the trimmed V and J ends, which lost 3 bases and 0 bases, there was a span of 13 bases. The full variable domain, rest sourced from reference TRBV9 and TRBJ2-7, is DSGVTQTPKHLITATGQRVTLRCSPRSGDLSVYWYQQSLDQGLQFLIQYYNGEERAKGNILERFSAQQFPDLHSELNLSSLELGDSALYFCASSGPGHSSYEQYFGPGTRLTVT.

The chain uses TRBV4-3 and TRBJ1-2; D not resolved. Trimming cost V 4 bases and J 8 bases, with 23 bases left between them. This CDR3 has 16 amino acids. Germline V gene sequence: CDR1 LGHNA, CDR2 YSLEER. CDR3 amino acids: CASSPGLGRPSIGYTF. CDR3 sequence (DNA): TGCGCCAGCAGCCCCGGGCTTGGTCGGCCCTCTATCGGCTACACCTTC.

This clonotype appeared many times. The chain combines TRBV12-3 or TRBV12-4 with TRBJ1-4; D is unresolved. This CDR3 is built from 14 residues. Trimming cost V 3 bases and J 0 bases, with 5 bases left between them. In DNA, the CDR3 is TGTGCCAGCAGTTTCCGTGCAACTAATGAAAAACTGTTTTTT. Amino acids: CASSFRATNEKLFF.

This clonotype was seen repeatedly, ten times or more. This chain joins TRBV12-3 or TRBV12-4 and TRBJ1-1, with D tentatively TRBD1 (5 bases). The V end was cut by 3 bases, the J end by 5 bases, with 13 bases between. This CDR3 region has 14 residues. The CDR3 here is CASSLAGRRTEAFF. The CDR3 coding sequence is TGTGCCAGCAGTTTGGCGGGGCGCCGGACTGAAGCTTTCTTT.